This is a list of T cell receptor beta chains from one sample in a study of neoadjuvant nivolumab and ipilimumab in lung cancer. Generated by immunoSEQ multiplex PCR, the TCRdb table keeps only in-frame clones and is missing some. This table has roughly 23,000 clones, less than 85% appearing once. The sequencing used peripheral blood, collected before neoadjuvant nivolumab, alone or with ipilimumab. The receptors originated from an adult with non-small cell lung cancer. Both conserved end residues are part of each CDR3. Fields, in order: J gene, V gene, CDR3 protein.

j_call: TRBJ1-1; v_call: TRBV7-2; cdr3_aa: CASSLRWGGTEAFF
j_call: TRBJ1-4; v_call: TRBV7-2; cdr3_aa: CASSVGGENEKLFF
j_call: TRBJ2-7; v_call: TRBV15; cdr3_aa: CATSARDGGPHF
j_call: TRBJ2-1; v_call: TRBV5-1; cdr3_aa: CASSLDGPSNEQFF
j_call: TRBJ2-2; v_call: TRBV7-3; cdr3_aa: CASSLTVNGELFF
j_call: TRBJ2-7; v_call: TRBV7-8; cdr3_aa: CASSASVDREQYF
j_call: TRBJ2-2; v_call: TRBV7-3; cdr3_aa: CASSLTAGVNTGELFF
j_call: TRBJ2-7; v_call: TRBV7-9; cdr3_aa: CASSVQGGEQYF
j_call: TRBJ2-3; v_call: TRBV11-2; cdr3_aa: CASSFGAHGTGTDTQYF
j_call: TRBJ2-5; v_call: TRBV7-2; cdr3_aa: CASSLADGETQYF
j_call: TRBJ2-1; v_call: TRBV30; cdr3_aa: CAWGSGSSLYNEQFF
j_call: TRBJ2-3; v_call: TRBV4-1; cdr3_aa: CASSQERARTDTQYF
j_call: TRBJ2-5; v_call: TRBV28; cdr3_aa: CASSLAGAETQYF
j_call: TRBJ2-5; v_call: TRBV7-2; cdr3_aa: CASSPAGQQETQYF
j_call: TRBJ1-5; v_call: TRBV11-2; cdr3_aa: CASSATSNQPQHF
j_call: TRBJ1-2; v_call: TRBV7-8; cdr3_aa: CASSLGTRSAGYTF
j_call: TRBJ2-3; v_call: TRBV5-1; cdr3_aa: CASSPARDISDTQYF
j_call: TRBJ2-5; v_call: TRBV7-7; cdr3_aa: CASSPQISKETQYF
j_call: TRBJ1-2; v_call: TRBV9; cdr3_aa: CASSARQGSPYGYTF
j_call: TRBJ2-2; v_call: TRBV6-4; cdr3_aa: CASSDKGTGELFF
j_call: TRBJ2-1; v_call: TRBV4-2; cdr3_aa: CASSRSTSGRRNPEQFF
j_call: TRBJ2-1; v_call: TRBV11-3; cdr3_aa: CASSGGAGYNEQFF
j_call: TRBJ2-7; v_call: TRBV2; cdr3_aa: CASRSGGLWDWEQYF
j_call: TRBJ1-2; v_call: TRBV13; cdr3_aa: CASSKDRGQNYGYTF
j_call: TRBJ2-4; v_call: TRBV29-1; cdr3_aa: CSVAGDSKNIQYF
j_call: TRBJ1-3; v_call: TRBV15; cdr3_aa: CATSRDRTLGNTIYF
j_call: TRBJ2-2; v_call: TRBV7-2; cdr3_aa: CASSLGLAYTGELFF
j_call: TRBJ1-2; v_call: TRBV10-2; cdr3_aa: CASGQNYGYTF
j_call: TRBJ2-3; v_call: TRBV12-5; cdr3_aa: CASGNPTEESTDTQYF
j_call: TRBJ2-5; v_call: TRBV7-8; cdr3_aa: CASSLVAGEVETQYF
j_call: TRBJ2-1; v_call: TRBV9; cdr3_aa: CASSVDAGGNEQFF
j_call: TRBJ2-3; v_call: TRBV30; cdr3_aa: CAWKGQGTDTQYF
j_call: TRBJ1-2; v_call: TRBV2; cdr3_aa: CASSEAVGDGYTF
j_call: TRBJ2-7; v_call: TRBV11-2; cdr3_aa: CASSFLAGAEQYF
j_call: TRBJ2-5; v_call: TRBV7-7; cdr3_aa: CASTPSLVQIWETQYF
j_call: TRBJ1-5; v_call: TRBV7-8; cdr3_aa: CASSRTVNSNQPQHF
j_call: TRBJ2-5; v_call: TRBV11-3; cdr3_aa: CASSLGFREGETQYF
j_call: TRBJ1-2; v_call: TRBV5-1; cdr3_aa: CASRGWGGRGRSYGYTF
j_call: TRBJ2-7; v_call: TRBV5-1; cdr3_aa: CASSLGRTGEGEQYF
j_call: TRBJ1-4; v_call: TRBV5-1; cdr3_aa: CASSSSGQGMEKLFF
j_call: TRBJ2-7; v_call: TRBV7-2; cdr3_aa: CASSLEVGYRGYEQYF
j_call: TRBJ2-6; v_call: TRBV29-1; cdr3_aa: CSVPTPTRGSGANVLTF
j_call: TRBJ2-7; v_call: TRBV11-2; cdr3_aa: CASSSTYEQYF
j_call: TRBJ1-5; v_call: TRBV10-2; cdr3_aa: CASSESTAYQPQHF
j_call: TRBJ1-2; v_call: TRBV5-5; cdr3_aa: CASTPQRANYGYTF
j_call: TRBJ1-2; v_call: TRBV7-2; cdr3_aa: CASSLIFQAHGRSHGYTF
j_call: TRBJ2-3; v_call: TRBV18; cdr3_aa: CASSSGDTQYF
j_call: TRBJ2-3; v_call: TRBV5-5; cdr3_aa: CASSRWTGGRADTQYF
j_call: TRBJ2-3; v_call: TRBV2; cdr3_aa: CASGVTDTQYF
j_call: TRBJ1-3; v_call: TRBV27; cdr3_aa: CASSTRPTPLSGNTIYF
j_call: TRBJ2-1; v_call: TRBV5-1; cdr3_aa: CASSLEASGEGNNEQFF
j_call: TRBJ2-4; v_call: TRBV19; cdr3_aa: CASSIEKGYGTKNIQYF
j_call: TRBJ1-3; v_call: TRBV7-9; cdr3_aa: CASSFGARNTIYF
j_call: TRBJ2-2; v_call: TRBV6-4; cdr3_aa: CASSDGRATGELFF
j_call: TRBJ2-7; v_call: TRBV14; cdr3_aa: CASSQGTGGFWEQYF
j_call: TRBJ2-1; v_call: TRBV4-1; cdr3_aa: CASSQERQDNEQFF
j_call: TRBJ2-1; v_call: TRBV25-1; cdr3_aa: CASSESGGRGYNEQFF
j_call: TRBJ1-5; v_call: TRBV29-1; cdr3_aa: CSVGGYQSNQPQHF
j_call: TRBJ2-1; v_call: TRBV10-3; cdr3_aa: CAISEGPTSGMYNEQFF
j_call: TRBJ1-2; v_call: TRBV7-2; cdr3_aa: CASSSGTADGYTF